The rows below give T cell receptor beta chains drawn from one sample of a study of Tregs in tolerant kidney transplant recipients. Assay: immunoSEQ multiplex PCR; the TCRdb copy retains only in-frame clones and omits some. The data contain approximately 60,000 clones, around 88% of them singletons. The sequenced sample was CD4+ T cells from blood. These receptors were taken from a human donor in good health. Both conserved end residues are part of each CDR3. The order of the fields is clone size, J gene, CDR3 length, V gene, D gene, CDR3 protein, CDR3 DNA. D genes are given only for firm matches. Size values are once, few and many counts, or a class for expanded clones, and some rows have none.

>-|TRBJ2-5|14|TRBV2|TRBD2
CASSLMTSGETQYF
TGTGCCAGCAGCCTAATGACTAGCGGGGAGACCCAGTACTTC
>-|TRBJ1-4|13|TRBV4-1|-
CASSQGLREKLFF
TGCGCCAGCAGCCAGGGGCTTCGGGAAAAACTGTTTTTT
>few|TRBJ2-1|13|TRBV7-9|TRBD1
CASSLPGQGEQFF
TGTGCCAGCAGCTTACCAGGACAGGGTGAGCAGTTCTTC
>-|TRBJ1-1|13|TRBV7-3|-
CASSYGQNTEAFF
TGTGCCAGCAGCTACGGGCAAAACACTGAAGCTTTCTTT
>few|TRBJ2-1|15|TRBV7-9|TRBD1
CASSSRDRVVNRQFF
TGTGCCAGCAGCTCCCGGGACAGGGTGGTAAATAGGCAGTTCTTC
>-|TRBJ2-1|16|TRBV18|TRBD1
CASSQEGQGAGNEQFF
TGTGCCAGCTCCCAAGAGGGACAGGGGGCTGGGAATGAGCAGTTCTTC
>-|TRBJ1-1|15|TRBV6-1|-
CASSFLTAMNTEAFF
TGTGCCAGCAGTTTCCTGACGGCTATGAACACTGAAGCTTTCTTT
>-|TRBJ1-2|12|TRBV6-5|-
CASSYTGNGYTF
TGTGCCAGCAGTTATACGGGAAATGGCTACACCTTC
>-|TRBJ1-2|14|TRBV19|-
CASSIQGIHYGYTF
TGTGCCAGTAGTATTCAGGGGATACACTATGGCTACACCTTC
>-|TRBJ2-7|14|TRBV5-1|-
CASSFATAAYEQYF
TGCGCCAGCAGCTTTGCGACAGCCGCCTACGAGCAGTACTTC
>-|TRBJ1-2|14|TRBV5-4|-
CASSLAIRDYGYTF
TGTGCCAGCAGCTTGGCCATAAGAGACTATGGCTACACCTTC
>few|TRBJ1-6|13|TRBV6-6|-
CASRTGYNSPLHF
TGTGCCAGCAGGACAGGTTATAATTCACCCCTCCACTTT
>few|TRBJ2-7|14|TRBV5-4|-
CASSSAGRRYEQYF
TGTGCCAGCAGCTCGGCAGGGCGACGCTACGAGCAGTACTTC
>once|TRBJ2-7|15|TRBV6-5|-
CASRSEQGARYEQYF
TGTGCCAGCAGATCCGAACAGGGCGCCAGGTACGAGCAGTACTTC
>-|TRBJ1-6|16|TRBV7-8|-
CASSHQFSSYNSPLHF
TGTGCCAGCAGCCATCAATTTAGCTCCTATAATTCACCCCTCCACTTT
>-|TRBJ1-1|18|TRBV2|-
CASSVGRRSGSIGTEAFF
TGTGCCAGCAGTGTAGGGCGACGGTCCGGGTCGATTGGCACTGAAGCTTTCTTT
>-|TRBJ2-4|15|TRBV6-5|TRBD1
CASSLSGQSQNIQYF
TGTGCCAGCAGTCTTTCGGGACAGTCGCAAAACATTCAGTACTTC
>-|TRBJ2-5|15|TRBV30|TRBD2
CAWSELSGGLETQYF
TGTGCCTGGAGTGAGCTCAGCGGGGGCCTAGAGACCCAGTACTTC
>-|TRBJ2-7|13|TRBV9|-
CASSVAPSYEQYF
TGTGCCAGCAGCGTAGCACCATCCTACGAGCAGTACTTC
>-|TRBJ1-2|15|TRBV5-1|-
CASSPDTGGSYGYTF
TGCGCCAGCAGCCCGGACACCGGGGGCTCCTATGGCTACACCTTC
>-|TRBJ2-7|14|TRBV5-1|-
CASSLSGGGYEQYF
TGCGCCAGCAGCTTGTCAGGTGGTGGCTACGAGCAGTACTTC
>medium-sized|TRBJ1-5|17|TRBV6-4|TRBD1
CASSDGGQGYSNQPQHF
TGTGCCAGCAGTGACGGGGGACAGGGGTATAGCAATCAGCCCCAGCATTTT
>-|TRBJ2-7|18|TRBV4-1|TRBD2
CASSPGGLAGVKSYEQYF
TGCGCCAGCAGCCCCGGTGGTCTAGCGGGTGTCAAATCCTACGAGCAGTACTTC
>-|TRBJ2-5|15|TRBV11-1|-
CASSHHRGPQETQYF
TGTGCCAGCAGCCACCACCGGGGACCCCAAGAGACCCAGTACTTC
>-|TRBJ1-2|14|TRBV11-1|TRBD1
CASSPGDRGVGYTF
TGTGCCAGCAGCCCGGGGGACAGGGGCGTTGGCTACACCTTC
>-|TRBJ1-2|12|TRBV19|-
CASRGFFDGYTF
TGTGCCAGTAGAGGTTTTTTTGATGGCTACACCTTC
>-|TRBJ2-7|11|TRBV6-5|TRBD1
CASSRGGERYF
TGTGCCAGCTCTCGAGGGGGCGAGCGGTACTTC
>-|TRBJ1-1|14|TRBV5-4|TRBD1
CASSTRDRGHEAFF
TGTGCCAGCAGCACCCGGGACAGGGGGCACGAAGCTTTCTTT
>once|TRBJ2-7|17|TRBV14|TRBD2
CASSQGRGRVSSYEQYF
TGTGCCAGCAGCCAAGGCCGTGGGAGGGTGAGCTCCTACGAGCAGTACTTC
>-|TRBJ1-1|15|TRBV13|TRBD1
CASSSWGQGNTEAFF
TGTGCCAGCAGCTCCTGGGGACAGGGGAACACTGAAGCTTTCTTT
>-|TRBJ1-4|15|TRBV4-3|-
CASSQAGTRDEKLFF
TGCGCCAGCAGCCAAGCCGGGACAAGGGATGAAAAACTGTTTTTT
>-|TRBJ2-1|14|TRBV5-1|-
CASSLGGRDHEQFF
TGCGCCAGCAGCTTGGGGGGCAGGGACCATGAGCAGTTCTTC
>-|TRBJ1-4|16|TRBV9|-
CASSVGVSRGEEKLFF
TGTGCCAGCAGCGTAGGGGTCTCGAGGGGCGAAGAAAAACTGTTTTTT
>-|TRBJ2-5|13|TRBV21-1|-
CASRRGPGQTQYF
TGTGCCAGCAGAAGGGGGCCCGGTCAGACCCAGTACTTC
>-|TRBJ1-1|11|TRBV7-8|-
CASSSGGEAFF
TGTGCCAGCAGCTCGGGAGGTGAAGCTTTCTTT
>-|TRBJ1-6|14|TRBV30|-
CAWGGGSYNSPLHF
TGTGCCTGGGGCGGGGGCTCCTATAATTCACCCCTCCACTTT
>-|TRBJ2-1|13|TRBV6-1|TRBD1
CASSADRANEQFF
TGTGCCAGCAGTGCGGACAGGGCTAATGAGCAGTTCTTC
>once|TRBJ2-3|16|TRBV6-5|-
CASSYSAGAGTDTQYF
TGTGCCAGCAGTTACTCGGCGGGGGCCGGCACAGATACGCAGTATTTT
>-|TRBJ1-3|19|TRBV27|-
CASRRRSVKEGGSGNTIYF
TGTGCCAGCCGCAGGAGGAGCGTAAAGGAGGGTGGCTCTGGAAACACCATATATTTT
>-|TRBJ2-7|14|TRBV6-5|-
CASSPLGENYEQYF
TGTGCCAGCAGTCCCTTGGGGGAGAACTACGAGCAGTACTTC